Listed here are 24 T cell receptor beta chains from one sample, sequenced in a study of shared T cell receptors in the human thymus. Clones were sequenced by immunoSEQ multiplex PCR, and TCRdb holds only the in-frame ones, with some missing. The table lists about 660,000 clones, 70% to 90% of them singletons. The same data also went into a second study, on human thymus T cells.

Sequencing used thymocytes. The receptors originated from a boy under two years old with a congenital heart defect.

The count of this clone is one. The genes are TRBV30 and TRBJ1-5; 9 nucleotides align to TRBD1. Looked up from germline, CDR1 is GTSNPN and CDR2 is SVGIG (reference sequence). V was pared by 1 base and J by 7 bases, with 11 bases of the junction left unmatched. The CDR3 length is 16 residues. CDR3 bases: TGTGCCTGGAGTGGGAAAGGGGACAGGGCGAAGCAGCCCCAGCATTTT. Translating gives CAWSGKGDRAKQPQHF. The whole variable domain, remainder taken from reference TRBV30 and TRBJ1-5, is SQTIHQWPATLVQPVGSPLSLECTVEGTSNPNLYWYRQAAGRGLQLLFYSVGIGQISSEVPQNLSASRPQDRQFILSSKKLLLSDSGFYLCAWSGKGDRAKQPQHFGDGTRLSIL.

The chain links TRBV13 to TRBJ2-5; D might be TRBD1 (5 bases). Matching the DNA end better, TRBJ2-7 makes the J call doubtful. The CDR3 is 13 amino acids. The germline V gene has CDR1 PRHDT and CDR2 FYEKMQ (reference sequence). CDR3 sequence: CASVSTVTYEQYF. The CDR3 coding sequence is TGTGCCTCCGTCTCGACAGTCACCTACGAGCAGTACTTC.

The chain combines TRBV7-2 with TRBJ2-5; 7 nucleotides line up with TRBD2. Germline V lookup: CDR1 SGHTA, CDR2 FQGNSA. J lost 2 bases, V lost 0 bases, and 3 bases had no gene match. The CDR3 runs to 15 residues. The CDR3 nucleotides read TGTGCCAGCAGCTTAGCGCTAGCGGTACAAGAGACCCAGTACTTC. Its translation: CASSLALAVQETQYF.

The chain uses TRBV11-3 and TRBJ2-7; 7 positions agree with TRBD1. V trimming: 5 bases; J trimming: 3 bases; junction bases outside the gene matches: 7. The V gene's germline CDR1 is SGHNT and CDR2 YENEEA. The CDR3 length is 14 residues. The CDR3 DNA is TGTGCCAGCAGCCCCGGACAGGCAAACTACGAGCAGTACTTC. Translated: CASSPGQANYEQYF.

This chain links TRBV7-9 with TRBJ1-4, with 7 bases that match TRBD1. Germline V gene sequence: CDR1 SEHNR, CDR2 FQNEAQ (reference sequence). The CDR3 is 14 amino acids. The ends lost 5 bases at V and 8 bases at J; junction bases unmatched: 8. CDR3 bases: TGTGCCAGCAGCCAAGACAGGGAAGGAGAAAAACTGTTTTTT. Its translation: CASSQDREGEKLFF.

The chain is built from TRBV6-1 and TRBJ2-2, with a possible D match to TRBD2 (7 bases). Germline CDR1 and CDR2: MNHNS and SASEGT. The CDR3 is 13 residues long. In nucleotides, the CDR3 is TGTGGGGAGGGGGGGATTAACCCCGGGGAGCTGTTTTTT. This sequence encodes CGEGGINPGELFF.

The CDR3: CASSLLPLRQANEQFF. As DNA, the CDR3 is TGCGCCAGCAGCCTACTCCCTTTAAGACAGGCGAATGAGCAGTTCTTC. The V call is TRBV4-3, the J call TRBJ2-1, with a tentative D call TRBD1 (6 bases). Trimming stripped 4 bases from V and 7 bases from J, with 20 bases between. The germline V gene encodes CDR1 LGHNA and CDR2 YSLEER. CDR3 length: 16 amino acids.

This rearrangement joins TRBV5-4 to TRBJ2-7; 12 positions match TRBD2. With V trimmed by 3 bases and J by 2 bases, 3 bases remained unmatched. The CDR3 is 15 amino acids. Germline lookup yields CDR1 SGHNT and CDR2 YYREEE (reference sequence). In DNA form, the CDR3 reads TGTGCCAGCAGCTCTACTAGCGGGAGGACCTACGAGCAGTACTTC. It translates to CASSSTSGRTYEQYF.

This clone was seen more than once but under ten times. The genes are TRBV28 and TRBJ1-2; TRBD1 matches 7 bases. CDR3 length equals 13 residues. V trimming: 8 bases; J trimming: 4 bases; junction bases outside the gene matches: 7. CDR1 is MDHEN, CDR2 SYDVKM, per germline. CDR3 region: CASSTGFIYGYTF. The CDR3 DNA reads TGTGCCAGCTCGACAGGGTTCATCTATGGCTACACCTTC.

J is TRBJ2-5 and V is TRBV11-3; D is perhaps TRBD1 (6 bases). The V and J ends lost 5 bases and 5 bases respectively, with 21 bases between them. The CDR3 has 16 amino acids. The germline V gene has CDR1 SGHNT and CDR2 YENEEA. The CDR3 coding sequence is TGTGCCAGCAGCCGTTCTTCAGCAGGGGCGATGGAGACCCAGTACTTC. Amino acid sequence: CASSRSSAGAMETQYF. The full variable domain, rest sourced from reference TRBV11-3 and TRBJ2-5, is EAGVVQSPRYKIIEKKQPVAFWCNPISGHNTLYWYLQNLGQGPELLIRYENEEAVDDSQLPKDRFSAERLKGVDSTLKIQPAELGDSAVYLCASSRSSAGAMETQYFGPGTRLLVL.

J is TRBJ2-1 and V is TRBV19, with D possibly matching TRBD1 (6 bases). Germline values: CDR1 LNHDA, CDR2 SQIVND (reference sequence). The CDR3 totals 16 residues. Trimming removed 5 bases at V and 7 bases at J, with 21 bases between. For the CDR3, the DNA is TGTGCCAGTAGTCCATTATCCGGGACACCCGGGAATGAGCAGTTCTTC. This sequence encodes CASSPLSGTPGNEQFF.

The chain uses TRBV6-5 and TRBJ2-5; no reliable D call. Germline-derived CDR1 and CDR2 are MNHEY and SVGAGI. The CDR3 is made up of 16 amino acids. Trimming stripped 2 bases from V and 2 bases from J, with 15 bases between. The CDR3, as DNA: TGTGCCAGCAGTTACAATCGGCGGCAGCCACAAGAGACCCAGTACTTC. Translated, it gives CASSYNRRQPQETQYF.

The gene calls are TRBV28 and TRBJ2-3; 7 nucleotides agree with TRBD2. The CDR3 runs 16 residues. Germline V gene lookup returns CDR1 MDHEN and CDR2 SYDVKM. After removal of 10 bases from V and 4 bases from J, the junction contained 17 bases not matched to a gene. The CDR3 DNA reads TGTGCCACCACATCCGCTTCGCTAGCGGAGTCAGATACGCAGTATTTT. This codes for CATTSASLAESDTQYF. Complete variable domain (other parts from reference TRBV28 and TRBJ2-3): DVKVTQSSRYLVKRTGEKVFLECVQDMDHENMFWYRQDPGLGLRLIYFSYDVKMKEKGDIPEGYSVSREKKERFSLILESASTNQTSMYLCATTSASLAESDTQYFGPGTRLTVL.

The rearrangement joins TRBV27 to TRBJ2-3; no clear D gene. The CDR3 covers 11 residues. Germline loops: CDR1 MNHEY, CDR2 SMNVEV (reference sequence). Trimming took 8 bases from V and 6 from J, leaving 9 bases between them. The CDR3 loop is CASGVRDTQYF. Here the CDR3 DNA reads TGTGCCAGCGGAGTAAGGGATACGCAGTATTTT.

The gene calls are TRBV4-1 and TRBJ2-5; 9 nucleotides line up with TRBD2. Germline assignment: CDR1 MGHRA and CDR2 YSYEKL. The CDR3 has 14 amino acids. V lost 4 bases and J lost 3; bases outside the gene matches: 3. In DNA form, the CDR3 reads TGCGCCAGCAGCCCAGCTAGCGGGGAAGAGACCCAGTACTTC. Protein: CASSPASGEETQYF.

This chain connects TRBV28 to TRBJ2-2; D is uncertain. The V gene lost 5 bases and the J gene lost 7 bases, with 11 bases spanning the gap. The CDR3 contains 13 residues. The germline gives CDR1 MDHEN, CDR2 SYDVKM. The CDR3 here is CASSSLVGGELFF. The CDR3 bases are TGTGCCAGCAGTAGTCTAGTCGGCGGGGAGCTGTTTTTT.

This clone was found once. The chain carries TRBV28 and TRBJ2-7, with D tentatively TRBD2 (5 bases). This CDR3 is 16 amino acids long. The ends were cut back, 3 bases at V and 3 bases at J, with 18 bases in the middle. Germline V lookup: CDR1 MDHEN, CDR2 SYDVKM. The CDR3 sequence: CASSFMTTGLNYEQYF. The CDR3 DNA reads as TGTGCCAGCAGTTTCATGACTACCGGACTGAACTACGAGCAGTACTTC.

V and J are TRBV28 and TRBJ2-7; a possible D gene is TRBD1 (6 bases). This CDR3 contains 14 residues. CDR1 is MDHEN and CDR2 is SYDVKM in the germline V gene. Trimming took off 5 bases at V and 5 bases at J, with 16 bases between the two ends. The CDR3 loop is CASSPGTFPHEQYF. CDR3 in DNA: TGTGCCAGCAGTCCAGGGACATTTCCCCACGAGCAGTACTTC. The entire variable domain, with the rest obtained from reference TRBV28 and TRBJ2-7, is as follows: DVKVTQSSRYLVKRTGEKVFLECVQDMDHENMFWYRQDPGLGLRLIYFSYDVKMKEKGDIPEGYSVSREKKERFSLILESASTNQTSMYLCASSPGTFPHEQYFGPGTRLTVT.

The chain joins TRBV30 to TRBJ2-1; D is uncertain. Germline loops: CDR1 GTSNPN, CDR2 SVGIG (reference sequence). With 4 bases removed from V and 1 base from J, the gap between germline ends came to 11 bases. The CDR3 extends over 14 amino acids. This chain's CDR3 is CAWNHRRSYNEQFF. CDR3 in DNA: TGTGCCTGGAATCACAGAAGATCCTACAATGAGCAGTTCTTC.

The chain recombines TRBV6-4 with TRBJ2-3; 13 positions agree with TRBD2. The CDR3 is 17 residues long. Trimming cost V 2 bases and J 2 bases; bases outside gene matches: 4. From germline, CDR1 is MRHNA and CDR2 SNTAGT. The CDR3 DNA is TGTGCCAGCAGTGACACTAGCGGGGGGGCCTCCACAGATACGCAGTATTTT. Residues: CASSDTSGGASTDTQYF.

The CDR3 DNA reads TGTGCCAGCAGTGAAGCGGGGACAGGGGGCCATGAGCAGTTCTTC. It yields the protein CASSEAGTGGHEQFF. V usage is TRBV2 and J usage is TRBJ2-1, with 12 positions matching TRBD1. Germline CDR1 reads SNHLY; CDR2 reads FYNNEI. The CDR3 totals 15 residues. The V gene end was trimmed by 0 bases and the J gene end by 8 bases; junction bases not matched to a gene: 2.

V is TRBV7-9 and J is TRBJ1-1; weak D call: TRBD1 (5 bases). The CDR3 is made up of 14 amino acids. Germline V gene sequence: CDR1 SEHNR, CDR2 FQNEAQ (reference sequence). V was pared by 2 bases and J by 1 base, with 8 bases between. For the CDR3, the DNA is TGTGCCAGCAGCTTAAAGGGGCGGAACACTGAAGCTTTCTTT. Translated, it gives CASSLKGRNTEAFF.

The rearrangement uses TRBV13 and TRBJ2-5, with TRBD2 identical over 9 bases. Germline V gene sequence: CDR1 PRHDT, CDR2 FYEKMQ (reference sequence). J lost 0 bases, V lost 3 bases, and 5 bases had no gene match. The CDR3 runs 16 residues. CDR3 sequence (DNA): TGTGCCAGCAGCTTTCTTGCGGGAGGGTACCAAGAGACCCAGTACTTC. Its translation: CASSFLAGGYQETQYF.

The chain links TRBV5-6 to TRBJ1-1; 9 nucleotides agree with TRBD1. V was clipped by 4 bases and J by 3 bases; unmatched bases: 7. The germline V gene encodes CDR1 SGHDT and CDR2 YYEEEE. The CDR3 runs 15 residues. The CDR3 protein is CASSTLTGGDTEAFF. CDR3 in DNA: TGTGCCAGCAGCACCCTGACAGGGGGAGACACTGAAGCTTTCTTT.